These T cell receptor beta chains were read from a single sample in a study of T cells in narcolepsy. This table comes from immunoSEQ multiplex PCR, and its TCRdb copy is limited to in-frame clones, with some not included. The table shows tens of thousands of clones, with 84% occurring only once. Source material: CD45RA- memory CD4+ T cells from PBMCs. These receptor sequences come from a human donor with narcolepsy. Both conserved end residues are part of each CDR3. The D gene is left open where the match is weak. Clone size appears in some rows only: once, few, many, or a class for an expanded clone.

d_gene: TRBD2; abundance: -; j_gene: TRBJ2-1; v_gene: TRBV2; CDR3aa: CASSAGEGGYNEQFF; CDR3nt: TGTGCCAGCAGTGCGGGGGAGGGCGGATACAATGAGCAGTTCTTC
d_gene: -; abundance: -; j_gene: TRBJ2-2; v_gene: TRBV5-1; CDR3aa: CASSLYFNSGDLANTGELFF; CDR3nt: TGCGCCAGCAGCTTGTACTTTAATTCGGGCGACTTAGCGAACACCGGGGAGCTGTTTTTT
d_gene: -; abundance: -; j_gene: TRBJ1-1; v_gene: TRBV4-1; CDR3aa: CASSPGFGIRMNTEAFF; CDR3nt: TGCGCCAGCAGTCCAGGGTTCGGGATTAGAATGAACACTGAAGCTTTCTTT
d_gene: TRBD2; abundance: -; j_gene: TRBJ2-3; v_gene: TRBV29-1; CDR3aa: CSVAGGPDTQYF; CDR3nt: TGCAGTGTAGCGGGGGGGCCAGATACGCAGTATTTT
d_gene: -; abundance: few; j_gene: TRBJ1-4; v_gene: TRBV5-1; CDR3aa: CASSLGQDTNNEKLFF; CDR3nt: TGCGCCAGCAGCTTGGGCCAGGATACGAATAATGAAAAACTGTTTTTT
d_gene: -; abundance: -; j_gene: TRBJ2-7; v_gene: TRBV6-1; CDR3aa: CASSYEGWQYF; CDR3nt: TGTGCCAGCAGTTACGAGGGGTGGCAGTACTTC
d_gene: -; abundance: -; j_gene: TRBJ1-1; v_gene: TRBV7-2; CDR3aa: CASSFRPRSNTEAFF; CDR3nt: TGTGCCAGCAGCTTCCGGCCCCGGTCGAACACTGAAGCTTTCTTT
d_gene: -; abundance: -; j_gene: TRBJ1-3; v_gene: TRBV18; CDR3aa: CASSPPAGPGNTIYF; CDR3nt: TGTGCCAGCTCACCACCGGCAGGGCCTGGAAACACCATATATTTT
d_gene: -; abundance: -; j_gene: TRBJ1-2; v_gene: TRBV10-3; CDR3aa: CAITLTDNYGYTF; CDR3nt: TGTGCCATCACCCTGACAGATAACTATGGCTACACCTTC
d_gene: -; abundance: -; j_gene: TRBJ2-2; v_gene: TRBV6-1; CDR3aa: CASSEAQGRISTGELFF; CDR3nt: TGTGCCAGCAGTGAAGCGCAGGGCAGGATAAGCACCGGGGAGCTGTTTTTT
d_gene: TRBD1; abundance: once; j_gene: TRBJ2-5; v_gene: TRBV6-6; CDR3aa: CASSGTGVGEETQYF; CDR3nt: TGTGCCAGCAGCGGGACAGGGGTGGGGGAAGAGACCCAGTACTTC
d_gene: -; abundance: -; j_gene: TRBJ2-5; v_gene: TRBV7-2; CDR3aa: CASSLEWRSETQYF; CDR3nt: TGTGCCAGCAGCTTAGAGTGGCGGTCGGAGACCCAGTACTTC
d_gene: -; abundance: -; j_gene: TRBJ1-3; v_gene: TRBV7-6; CDR3aa: CASSQGSRSGNTIYF; CDR3nt: TGTGCCAGCAGCCAGGGCTCACGCTCTGGAAACACCATATATTTT
d_gene: -; abundance: once; j_gene: TRBJ1-5; v_gene: TRBV15; CDR3aa: CATSSSYSNQPQHF; CDR3nt: TGTGCCACCAGCAGTAGTTATAGCAATCAGCCCCAGCATTTT
d_gene: -; abundance: -; j_gene: TRBJ1-5; v_gene: TRBV19; CDR3aa: CASSLTGSRPQHF; CDR3nt: TGTGCCAGTAGTTTAACAGGGTCCCGGCCCCAGCATTTT
d_gene: -; abundance: -; j_gene: TRBJ1-2; v_gene: TRBV15; CDR3aa: CATSRADTGNYGYTF; CDR3nt: TGTGCCACCAGCAGAGCTGATACAGGGAACTATGGCTACACCTTC
d_gene: -; abundance: -; j_gene: TRBJ2-5; v_gene: TRBV5-4; CDR3aa: CASSVLLSQETQYF; CDR3nt: TGTGCCAGCAGCGTACTCCTAAGCCAAGAGACCCAGTACTTC
d_gene: -; abundance: -; j_gene: TRBJ1-2; v_gene: TRBV5-4; CDR3aa: CASSLDRWGYTF; CDR3nt: TGTGCCAGCAGCTTGGATCGGTGGGGCTACACCTTC
d_gene: -; abundance: -; j_gene: TRBJ2-6; v_gene: TRBV7-2; CDR3aa: CASSSPGANVLTF; CDR3nt: TGTGCCAGCAGCTCCCCGGGGGCCAACGTCCTGACTTTC
d_gene: TRBD1; abundance: -; j_gene: TRBJ1-1; v_gene: TRBV5-1; CDR3aa: CASGNRGDTEAFF; CDR3nt: TGCGCCAGCGGAAACAGGGGCGACACTGAAGCTTTCTTT
d_gene: -; abundance: -; j_gene: TRBJ2-7; v_gene: TRBV29-1; CDR3aa: CSVEDFVGGRFGEQYF; CDR3nt: TGCAGCGTTGAAGACTTTGTAGGGGGTAGGTTTGGCGAGCAGTACTTC
d_gene: -; abundance: -; j_gene: TRBJ1-3; v_gene: TRBV6-1; CDR3aa: CASSEAGIYGNTIYF; CDR3nt: TGCGCCAGCAGTGAAGCGGGGATTTATGGAAACACCATATATTTT
d_gene: -; abundance: -; j_gene: TRBJ2-3; v_gene: TRBV7-9; CDR3aa: CASSLPRSRGATDTQYF; CDR3nt: TGTGCCAGCAGCTTACCCCGCTCGCGGGGTGCCACAGATACGCAGTATTTT
d_gene: TRBD2; abundance: -; j_gene: TRBJ2-2; v_gene: TRBV14; CDR3aa: CASSQDAPLAGGTGELFF; CDR3nt: TGTGCCAGCAGCCAAGATGCCCCTCTAGCGGGGGGCACCGGGGAGCTGTTTTTT
d_gene: -; abundance: -; j_gene: TRBJ1-5; v_gene: TRBV2; CDR3aa: CASSGGEGSQPQHF; CDR3nt: TGTGCCAGCAGTGGGGGAGAGGGGTCTCAGCCCCAGCATTTT
d_gene: TRBD2; abundance: once; j_gene: TRBJ2-3; v_gene: TRBV11-3; CDR3aa: CASSPYEGTTGDTQYF; CDR3nt: TGTGCCAGCAGCCCATATGAGGGGACTACCGGGGATACGCAGTATTTT
d_gene: -; abundance: -; j_gene: TRBJ1-1; v_gene: TRBV5-1; CDR3aa: CASSLVAELNMEAFF; CDR3nt: TGCGCCAGCAGCTTGGTGGCAGAATTGAACATGGAAGCTTTCTTT
d_gene: -; abundance: -; j_gene: TRBJ2-6; v_gene: TRBV4-2; CDR3aa: CASSQDWRISGANVLTF; CDR3nt: TGTGCCAGCAGCCAAGATTGGAGAATCTCTGGGGCCAACGTCCTGACTTTC
d_gene: -; abundance: -; j_gene: TRBJ1-2; v_gene: TRBV12-5; CDR3aa: CASGSDWSYGYTF; CDR3nt: TGTGCTAGTGGTTCTGACTGGAGCTATGGCTACACCTTC
d_gene: -; abundance: few; j_gene: TRBJ1-4; v_gene: TRBV21-1; CDR3aa: CASSKGELGGAGATNEKLFF; CDR3nt: TGTGCCAGCAGCAAAGGGGAACTAGGGGGCGCCGGTGCAACTAATGAAAAACTGTTTTTT
d_gene: TRBD1; abundance: -; j_gene: TRBJ1-3; v_gene: TRBV18; CDR3aa: CASSADRGGNTIYF; CDR3nt: TGTGCCAGCTCAGCGGACAGGGGTGGAAACACCATATATTTT
d_gene: TRBD1; abundance: few; j_gene: TRBJ2-7; v_gene: TRBV19; CDR3aa: CASSKGVGTGVYEQYF; CDR3nt: TGTGCCAGTAGTAAAGGAGTCGGGACAGGAGTTTACGAGCAGTACTTC
d_gene: -; abundance: -; j_gene: TRBJ2-3; v_gene: TRBV7-3; CDR3aa: CASSLRGDDTQYF; CDR3nt: TGTGCCAGCAGCTTAAGGGGGGACGATACGCAGTATTTT
d_gene: -; abundance: -; j_gene: TRBJ1-6; v_gene: TRBV15; CDR3aa: CATSRDQAGNSPLHF; CDR3nt: TGTGCCACCAGCAGAGATCAGGCCGGCAATTCACCCCTCCACTTT
d_gene: -; abundance: -; j_gene: TRBJ2-5; v_gene: TRBV14; CDR3aa: CASSQDSGRWETQYF; CDR3nt: TGTGCCAGCAGCCAAGATTCGGGACGTTGGGAGACCCAGTACTTC
d_gene: TRBD1; abundance: few; j_gene: TRBJ2-5; v_gene: TRBV10-1; CDR3aa: CASRTDRDRRETQYF; CDR3nt: TGCGCCAGCAGGACGGACAGGGATCGTAGAGAGACCCAGTACTTC
d_gene: -; abundance: -; j_gene: TRBJ1-3; v_gene: TRBV6-1; CDR3aa: CASSLQFSGNTIYF; CDR3nt: TGTGCCAGCAGTCTACAGTTCTCTGGAAACACCATATATTTT
d_gene: -; abundance: -; j_gene: TRBJ2-3; v_gene: TRBV7-2; CDR3aa: CASTAGLRGGTQYF; CDR3nt: TGTGCCAGCACCGCGGGACTTCGGGGAGGTACGCAGTATTTT
d_gene: -; abundance: once; j_gene: TRBJ2-7; v_gene: TRBV20-1; CDR3aa: CSAPGIYEQYF; CDR3nt: TGCAGTGCGCCGGGGATCTACGAGCAGTACTTC
d_gene: -; abundance: -; j_gene: TRBJ2-4; v_gene: TRBV2; CDR3aa: CASSDSDVSNIQYF; CDR3nt: TGTGCCAGCAGTGATAGTGACGTCTCAAACATTCAGTACTTC
d_gene: TRBD2; abundance: -; j_gene: TRBJ2-3; v_gene: TRBV7-3; CDR3aa: CASSGLAGASTDTQYF; CDR3nt: TGTGCCAGCAGCGGACTAGCGGGAGCTAGCACAGATACGCAGTATTTT
d_gene: -; abundance: -; j_gene: TRBJ1-2; v_gene: TRBV5-6; CDR3aa: CASSLQIGPGGDGYTF; CDR3nt: TGTGCCAGCAGCTTGCAAATCGGTCCGGGGGGAGATGGCTACACCTTC
d_gene: -; abundance: -; j_gene: TRBJ2-1; v_gene: TRBV14; CDR3aa: CASSQDIRKGQFF; CDR3nt: TGTGCCAGCAGCCAAGATATCAGGAAGGGGCAGTTCTTC
d_gene: -; abundance: -; j_gene: TRBJ1-1; v_gene: TRBV27; CDR3aa: CASSLIPSWNTEAFF; CDR3nt: TGTGCCAGCAGTTTAATTCCGTCTTGGAACACTGAAGCTTTCTTT
d_gene: -; abundance: -; j_gene: TRBJ2-1; v_gene: TRBV6-5; CDR3aa: CASREVGLNGEQFF; CDR3nt: TGTGCCAGCAGGGAAGTAGGGCTTAATGGTGAGCAGTTCTTC
d_gene: -; abundance: -; j_gene: TRBJ1-5; v_gene: TRBV7-2; CDR3aa: CASSLQGEGNQPQHF; CDR3nt: TGTGCCAGCAGCTTACAAGGCGAGGGCAATCAGCCCCAGCATTTT
d_gene: -; abundance: -; j_gene: TRBJ1-2; v_gene: TRBV6-5; CDR3aa: CASKMTGANYGYTF; CDR3nt: TGTGCCAGCAAGATGACAGGAGCCAACTATGGCTACACCTTC
d_gene: TRBD2; abundance: few; j_gene: TRBJ2-3; v_gene: TRBV6-4; CDR3aa: CASSDPATSGGLTDTQYF; CDR3nt: TGTGCCAGCAGTGACCCGGCGACTAGCGGGGGGCTCACAGATACGCAGTATTTT
d_gene: TRBD1; abundance: -; j_gene: TRBJ1-5; v_gene: TRBV11-2; CDR3aa: CNVVQGAGNQPQHF; CDR3nt: TGTAACGTAGTACAGGGGGCCGGCAATCAGCCCCAGCATTTT
d_gene: TRBD2; abundance: once; j_gene: TRBJ2-3; v_gene: TRBV30; CDR3aa: CAWRASGGWDTQYF; CDR3nt: TGTGCCTGGAGGGCTAGCGGGGGCTGGGATACGCAGTATTTT